The present entry profiles one T cell receptor (beta chain) with its context. Antigen specificity is unknown. This sample was included in a study of T cells expressing NK-cell markers. About the research overall: Researchers got TCR beta repertoires out of sorted CD3+CD56+NKG2C+, CD3+CD56+NKG2C- and CD3+CD56-NKG2C+ T cells. General study findings and limits: For four donors, these clonotypes were likewise the leading ones in the CD3+CD56-NKG2C+ fraction.

TCRdb re-called the 5' RACE reads, yielding one record per CDR3 amino acid sequence without DNA. The sample data list 550,000 or so distinct CDR3 sequences. CDR3 size: 20 residues. The germline gives CDR1 MNHEY, CDR2 SVGEGT. The material sequenced was blood T cells: a sorted CD56 or NKG2C T cell subset, CD4+ or CD8+ T cells, or bulk PBMC T cells (not recorded which). The receptor's source is a man in his late teens or twenties in good health. The rearrangement uses TRBV6-2 or TRBV6-3 and TRBJ2-3; TCRdb returns TRBD2, unconfirmable since there is no DNA. The CDR3 sequence is CASSRPRPRNPQQQFDTQYF.